This TCR beta chain was identified in a study of T cells in Graves' hyperthyroidism and ophthalmopathy. Study findings and constraints: Ophthalmopathy and stable hyperthyroidism were told apart by a 13 V-J model.

From RNA transcripts, TCR beta CDR3 regions were amplified. The HTBI primer set served for first-round RT-PCR of the TCR CDR3. TCRdb re-analysed the multiplex PCR reads in MiXCR, keeping a single row per CDR3 protein. The table lists 750,000 to 900,000 distinct CDR3 sequences, around 38% of them singletons. CDR1 MGHDK and CDR2 SYGVNS come from the germline V gene. The CDR3 runs to 13 residues. The germline V and J ends were trimmed by 8 bases and 3 bases, with 11 bases remaining between them. Newly diagnosed patients aged 18 to 65 had hyperthyroidism of under 2 months' duration. Lactation, pregnancy, other autoimmune disease or uncontrolled infection excluded patients. About this clonotype: Its target is not known.

The sample comprised blood. The sequence was obtained from a man in his late teens or twenties with Graves' hyperthyroidism. V gene TRBV25-1 combines with J gene TRBJ2-1, with TRBD1 as a possible D gene (6 bases). The CDR3 protein is CASFEDSYNEQFF. The CDR3 bases are TGTGCCAGCTTCGAGGACAGCTACAATGAGCAGTTCTTC.